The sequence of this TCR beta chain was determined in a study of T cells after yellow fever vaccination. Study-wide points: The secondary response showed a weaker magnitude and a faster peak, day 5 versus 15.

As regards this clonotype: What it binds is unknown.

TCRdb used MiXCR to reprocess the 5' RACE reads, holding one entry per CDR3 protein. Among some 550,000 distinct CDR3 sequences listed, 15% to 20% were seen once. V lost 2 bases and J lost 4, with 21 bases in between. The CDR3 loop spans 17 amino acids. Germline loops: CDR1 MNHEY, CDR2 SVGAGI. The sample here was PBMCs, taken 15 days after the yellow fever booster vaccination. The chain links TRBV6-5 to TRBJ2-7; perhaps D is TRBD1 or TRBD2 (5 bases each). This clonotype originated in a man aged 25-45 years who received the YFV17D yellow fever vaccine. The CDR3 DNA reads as TGTGCCAGCAGTTACGAGGGGCACCGGGACCGTGGATACGAGCAGTACTTC. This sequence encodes CASSYEGHRDRGYEQYF.